This TCR beta chain originates from a study of cytomegalovirus exposure and HLA in healthy donors (dated by TCRdb to about 2017). About the full investigation: An earlier analysis of around 600 of the donors reported roughly 300 Gb of sequence data and 117 million unique TCR beta sequences from about 179 million T cells. Donor age, sex, ethnicity and CMV serostatus were compiled alongside the repertoire data. Typing coverage varied by locus: 629-630 donors for A, B, C, DRB1 and DQB1; 500 to 550 for DQA1; over 600 for DPA1; 400 to 480 for DPB1. An early release covering 550 to 700 HLA-typed donors comprised 250 to 350 gigabases of sequencing data and 85 million or so unique TCR sequences. Using immunosequencing, the study profiled T cell repertoires from about 650 subjects and related those repertoires to cytomegalovirus serostatus. The study aimed to test whether cataloging public T cell receptors could reveal signatures of past pathogen exposure. A later genetic analysis took genome-wide SNP genotypes for about 65% of the 666 donors and used that subset as a discovery cohort. Class I and class II HLA loci were covered by the typing at four-digit resolution. A later analysis re-examined previously published TCR beta repertoires from around 670 donors and added high-resolution HLA genotyping to investigate patterns of TCR occurrence. A separate validation cohort of roughly 130 different subjects was used in addition to the roughly 720-subject first cohort. On average, roughly 240,000 unique TCR beta nucleotide sequences were sequenced per donor among several hundred genotyped donors of the cohort, with roughly 18% of those sequences being non-productive. All discovery cohort repertoires had been generated on a single sequencing platform. The later analysis used no new phenotypic data to find candidate immune exposures, relying instead on TCR beta sequences and their occurrence across donors. An earlier analysis of 587 of the donors used high-throughput TCR beta sequencing to judge whether each TCR beta V gene segment behaved as functional or pseudogenic. Five DR-DQ haplotypes were treated as single units for association and clustering because of strong linkage in the cohort. To predict cytomegalovirus infection status, the study combined high-throughput TCR immunosequencing, statistical association of individual TCRs with disease status, and machine learning. The genetic ancestry cluster associated with self-reported Caucasian donors included 80% to 90% of the roughly 400 genotyped donors.

Points the paper makes about the study in general: Sequencing depth was assumed to be roughly uniform across donors in the presence/absence analyses, though that assumption may not hold. Assigning TCR associations to individual alleles was difficult when HLA alleles, especially DR and DQ, strongly co-occurred. According to the authors, the approach could potentially be generalized to other disease states and immunological phenotypes. Compared with the approximately 600-donor mean, donors in an Asian-associated ancestry cluster had fewer N-insertions in productive TCRs, according to a later genetic analysis. Because HLA typing was missing for some donors at each locus, association tests included only the typed subset. This cohort had only TCR beta chains sequenced, and the lack of alpha or paired-chain data limited which features could be detected. A cluster of highly shared sequence variants was judged likely to be a technical artifact of the sequencing pipeline. V-gene and J-gene trimming of TCR beta chains was associated with a missense DCLRE1C variant in a later genetic analysis, and the association was replicated in an independent cohort. At a false discovery rate of 0.05, a later analysis linked around 17,000 TCR beta sequences to specific HLA alleles. In a later analysis, TCR association rates were found to vary across HLA loci, with the most associated TCRs seen for DRB1 alleles and the fewest for HLA-C alleles. In an earlier analysis of some 540 of the donors, most TCR beta V segments appeared in productive rearrangements about 87% or about 30% of the time, broadly matching IMGT annotations. The study listed 150 to 200 TCR beta chains as associated with cytomegalovirus. A few of the identified cytomegalovirus-associated TCR beta chains were confirmed in vitro to be specific for cytomegalovirus antigens. In a later analysis, several top co-occurrence clusters were reported to appear linked to parvovirus B19, influenza, CMV and Epstein-Barr virus. Some IMGT-functional V segments, including TRBV6-2 and TRBV6-3, could not be distinguished by the 87-base-pair reads and were therefore excluded. A later analysis found that HLA-associated TCR beta chains were more clonally expanded and had lower generation probabilities than equally common non-associated chains. Across donors, most TCR sequences were observed very rarely, whereas some public TCRs were present in many individuals. A further reported finding was that TCR beta sequences accurately predicted the HLA-A and HLA-B alleles for most subjects in the first cohort. A later analysis found that most CMV-associated TCR beta chains appeared HLA-restricted, with HLA associations seemingly driven largely by CMV exposure. The only immune exposure information available for the cohort was CMV serostatus. Correlated functional status among segregating V segments might reflect linkage disequilibrium, but an unknown experimental factor could not be ruled out. Cytomegalovirus status was reported to be diagnosed by the classifier with high specificity and sensitivity in both the original and validation cohorts. About 17 rarely observed V segments, including chromosome 9 orphons, were excluded from the earlier analysis of about 610 of the donors because counts were too low.

Library generation was performed with the immunoSEQ multiplex PCR assay. For the multiplex PCR, a mixture combining 60 forward primers for TCR Vbeta segments and 13 reverse primers for TCR Jbeta segments was used. Amplification of the CDR3 region of rearranged TCR beta genes was performed with a multiplex PCR assay on genomic DNA. The amplified TCR beta libraries were sequenced on the Illumina HiSeq System as 87-base-pair reads. As for how the authors treated the data: In a later analysis, approximately 74 million unique TCR beta chains were counted across the approximately 670 repertoires, and approximately 11 million of these chains were shared by at least two donors. Raw reads were error-corrected and collapsed into unique sequences by a nearest-neighbor algorithm in which closely related sequences were merged to remove PCR and sequencing errors. V, D and J gene segments were assigned by aligning CDR3 sequences to IMGT reference sequences. For a sequence to be retained, at least a six-nucleotide match to both a V gene segment and a J gene segment was required. A rearrangement counted as productive if the CDR3 had no stop codons and remained in frame with V and J, and every other rearrangement counted as non-productive. Following IMGT convention, CDR3 was defined as the stretch from the second conserved V-encoded cysteine to the conserved J-encoded phenylalanine. The earlier analysis of about 500 of the donors excluded sequences that lacked an unambiguous match to a single V gene segment. An earlier analysis of some 610 of the donors called V segments functional above 56.7% productive rearrangements and segregating when the between-donor standard deviation exceeded 5%. A statistical classification framework was built to diagnose cytomegalovirus status from the catalog of TCR beta chain sequences. In a later analysis, V and J genes were assigned by comparing TCR nucleotide sequences against IMGT/GENE-DB human TR gene sequences. In a later analysis, CDR3 sequences and most-parsimonious VDJ recombination scenarios were assigned using the TCRdist pipeline. In a later analysis, each TCR beta chain was defined by its CDR3 amino acid sequence together with its V-gene family, and reads lacking a unique V-gene family were excluded. In a later analysis, nearly 600 highly shared, low-generation-probability nucleotide sequences were removed to address suspected cross-contamination and a sequencing artifact. In a later analysis, a clonal expansion index for each public chain was calculated from normalized within-repertoire ranks of inferred template counts. Generation probabilities in a later analysis came from a VDJ recombination model fitted to out-of-frame rearrangements, and those results were checked against IGoR. A later analysis scored TCR-TCR, TCR-HLA and TCR-CMV co-occurrence with hypergeometric tests, applying a repertoire-size bias correction to TCR pairs. A later analysis estimated false discovery rates by permuting HLA or CMV assignments 20 times. A later analysis grouped co-occurring TCRs with DBSCAN, adding TCRdist sequence similarity when clustering within HLA-allele-positive subsets. Repertoires with fewer than 30,000 or more than 120,000 public chains were left out of co-occurrence clustering, as were five repertoires with anomalous nucleotide sharing. TCRdb holds this immuneACCESS table with in-frame rearrangements only. Some clones are missing; in checked studies, unresolved V genes explain under half, and the rest has no known cause. The V and J calls and the clone size are those of that table, but D and trimming were determined from the DNA. For this sample there are 150,000 or so clones; about three quarters appear just once. The top ten clonotypes cover about 13% of the sample.

Spanning cysteine to phenylalanine, the CDR3 consists of 14 amino acids. Only the CDR3 portion is preserved as DNA: 42 bases, with reading frame beginning at the first base. Reading the germline V gene gives CDR1 SNHLY and CDR2 FYNNEI. The V end loses 7 bases and the J end loses 0 bases, and a stretch of 13 bases separates them. The cohort was made up of about 610 healthy bone marrow donors. Cohort members were all nominally healthy when sampled, although unrecorded immune exposures were likely present. The donor was CMV seropositive and belonged to the group of more than 250 seropositive cohort members. Each donor provided a peripheral blood sample, and peripheral blood mononuclear cells were used for TCR beta sequencing. Genomic DNA extraction from the blood cell samples was performed with the Qiagen DNeasy Blood Extraction Kit. Details on this clone: No antigen is known for it. Base qualities are not provided; no much larger clone lies one nucleotide away.

The receptor was derived from a man aged 35 to 55 in good health and CMV-seropositive. The receptor chain draws on TRBV2 and TRBJ2-7; the D gene remains uncertain. The sequenced material came from PBMCs. This receptor carries the CDR3 CASTLAPRSYEQYF. In nucleotide form, the sequence is TGTGCCAGCACCTTAGCACCCCGCTCCTACGAGCAGTACTTC.